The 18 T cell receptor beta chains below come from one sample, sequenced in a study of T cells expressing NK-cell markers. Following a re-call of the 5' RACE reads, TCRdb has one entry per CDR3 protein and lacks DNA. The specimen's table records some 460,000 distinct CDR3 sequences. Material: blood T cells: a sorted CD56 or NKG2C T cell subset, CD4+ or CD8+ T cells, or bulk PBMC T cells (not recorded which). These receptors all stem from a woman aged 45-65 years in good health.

The CDR3 here is CASSRSTEAFF. This chain joins TRBV30 and TRBJ1-1. This CDR3 has 11 residues. Looked up from germline, CDR1 is GTSNPN and CDR2 is SVGIG (reference sequence).

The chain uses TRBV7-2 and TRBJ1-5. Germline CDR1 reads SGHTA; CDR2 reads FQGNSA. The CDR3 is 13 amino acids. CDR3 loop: CASSYILNQPQHF. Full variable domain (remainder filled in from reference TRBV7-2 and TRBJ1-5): GAGVSQSPSNKVTEKGKDVELRCDPISGHTALYWYRQSLGQGLEFLIYFQGNSAPDKSGLPSDRFSAERTGGSVSTLTIQRTQQEDSAVYLCASSYILNQPQHFGDGTRLSIL.

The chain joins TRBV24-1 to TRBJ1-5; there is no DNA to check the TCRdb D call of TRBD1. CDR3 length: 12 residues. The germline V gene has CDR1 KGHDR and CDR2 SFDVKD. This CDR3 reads CATGGGYLPQHF.

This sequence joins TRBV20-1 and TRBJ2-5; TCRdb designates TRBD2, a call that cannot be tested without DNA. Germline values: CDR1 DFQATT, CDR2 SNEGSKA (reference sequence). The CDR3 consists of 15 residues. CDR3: CSASRLGTSGETQYF.

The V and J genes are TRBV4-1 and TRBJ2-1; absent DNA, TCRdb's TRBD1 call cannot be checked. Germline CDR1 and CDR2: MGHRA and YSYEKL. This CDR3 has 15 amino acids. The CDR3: CATTRSPSSYNEQFF.

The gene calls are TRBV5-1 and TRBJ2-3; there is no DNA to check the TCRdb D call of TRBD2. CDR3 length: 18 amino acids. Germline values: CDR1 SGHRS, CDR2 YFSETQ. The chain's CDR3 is CASSLARLDPSSTDTQYF.

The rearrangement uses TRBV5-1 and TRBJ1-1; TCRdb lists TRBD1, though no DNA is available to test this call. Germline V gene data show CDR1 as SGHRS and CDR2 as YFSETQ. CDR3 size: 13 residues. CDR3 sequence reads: CASSSPTGVEAFF.

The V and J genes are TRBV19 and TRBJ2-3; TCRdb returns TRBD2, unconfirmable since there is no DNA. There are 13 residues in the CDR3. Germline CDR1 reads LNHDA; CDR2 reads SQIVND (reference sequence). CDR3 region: CASSRGGANTQYF.

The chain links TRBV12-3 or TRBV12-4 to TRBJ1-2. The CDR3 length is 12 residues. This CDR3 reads CANLDGNYGYTF.

The chain's CDR3 is CASRPRAGNTIYF. The V gene is TRBV7-9, the J gene TRBJ1-3. Germline V gene data show CDR1 as SEHNR and CDR2 as FQNEAQ (reference sequence). The CDR3 consists of 13 residues.

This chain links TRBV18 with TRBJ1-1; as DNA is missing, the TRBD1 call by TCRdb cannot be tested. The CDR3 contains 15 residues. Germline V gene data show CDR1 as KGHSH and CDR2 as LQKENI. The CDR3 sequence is CASSPGTERNTEAFF.

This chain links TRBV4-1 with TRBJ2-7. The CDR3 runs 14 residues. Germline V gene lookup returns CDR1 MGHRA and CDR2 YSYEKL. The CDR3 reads CASSPRQQPIEQYF.

The CDR3 sequence is CSATSGGRQYF. J is TRBJ2-7 and V is TRBV20-1; TCRdb lists TRBD2, though no DNA is available to test this call. This CDR3 has 11 residues. Germline V lookup: CDR1 DFQATT, CDR2 SNEGSKA (reference sequence).

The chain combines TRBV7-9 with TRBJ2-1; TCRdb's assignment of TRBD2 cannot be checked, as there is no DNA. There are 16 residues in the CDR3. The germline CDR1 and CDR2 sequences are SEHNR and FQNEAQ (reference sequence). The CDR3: CASSLVGLAGPNEQFF.

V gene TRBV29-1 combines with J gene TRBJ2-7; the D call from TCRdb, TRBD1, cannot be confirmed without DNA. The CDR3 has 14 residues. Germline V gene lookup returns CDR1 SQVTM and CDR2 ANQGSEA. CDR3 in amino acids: CSVEQGQGAYEQYF.

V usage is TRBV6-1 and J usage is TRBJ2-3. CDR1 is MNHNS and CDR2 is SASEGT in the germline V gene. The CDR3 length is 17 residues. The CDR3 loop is CASSEGRTRRYTDTQYF.

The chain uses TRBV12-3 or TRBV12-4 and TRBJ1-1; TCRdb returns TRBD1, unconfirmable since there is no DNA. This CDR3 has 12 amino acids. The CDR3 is CASSLTREEAFF.

CDR3 residues: CASSTGAQETQYF. This chain connects TRBV19 to TRBJ2-5. This CDR3 is built from 13 residues. The germline CDR1 and CDR2 sequences are LNHDA and SQIVND (reference sequence). The entire variable domain, with the rest obtained from reference TRBV19 and TRBJ2-5, is as follows: DGGITQSPKYLFRKEGQNVTLSCEQNLNHDAMYWYRQDPGQGLRLIYYSQIVNDFQKGDIAEGYSVSREKKESFPLTVTSAQKNPTAFYLCASSTGAQETQYFGPGTRLLVL.